This T cell receptor (beta chain) derives from a study of PD-1 and CTLA-4 blockade in melanoma. CDR1 is SGDLS, CDR2 YYNGEE, per germline. This CDR3 has 15 residues. Deletions cut 1 base from V and 1 base from J, with 11 bases between. The protocol was immunoSEQ multiplex PCR, while the TCRdb copy is restricted to in-frame clones and leaves out a portion. This sample yields some 11,000 clones, of which around four fifths are seen a single time; around a third belongs to the top ten. The sample in question was CD8+ T cells from peripheral blood, obtained from a patient given anti-PD-1 treatment. The sequence was obtained from a human donor with melanoma. The chain employs TRBV9 and TRBJ1-1, with D possibly TRBD1 on 6 matching bases. The CDR3 nucleotides are TGTGCCAGCAGCGTAATGGGAGGGGGGAACACTGAAGCTTTCTTT. It encodes CASSVMGGGNTEAFF.